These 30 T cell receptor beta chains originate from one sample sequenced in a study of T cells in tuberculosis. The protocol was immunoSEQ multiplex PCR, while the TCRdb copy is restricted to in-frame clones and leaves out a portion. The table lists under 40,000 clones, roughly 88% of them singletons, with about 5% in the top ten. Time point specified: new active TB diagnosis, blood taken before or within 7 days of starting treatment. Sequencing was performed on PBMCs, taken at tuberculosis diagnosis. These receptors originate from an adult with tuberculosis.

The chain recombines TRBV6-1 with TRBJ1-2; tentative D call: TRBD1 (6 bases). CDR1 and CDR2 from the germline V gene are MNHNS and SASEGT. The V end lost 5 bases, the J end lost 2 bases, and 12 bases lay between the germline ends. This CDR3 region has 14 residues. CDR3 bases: TGTGCCAGCAGTCCACAGGGCTCCAACTATGGCTACACCTTC. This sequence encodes CASSPQGSNYGYTF.

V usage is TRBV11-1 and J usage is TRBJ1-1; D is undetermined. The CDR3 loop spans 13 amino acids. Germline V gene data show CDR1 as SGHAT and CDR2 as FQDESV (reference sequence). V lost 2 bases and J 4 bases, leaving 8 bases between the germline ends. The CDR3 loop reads CASSLSEGTEAFF. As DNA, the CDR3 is TGTGCCAGCAGCTTATCCGAGGGCACTGAAGCTTTCTTT.

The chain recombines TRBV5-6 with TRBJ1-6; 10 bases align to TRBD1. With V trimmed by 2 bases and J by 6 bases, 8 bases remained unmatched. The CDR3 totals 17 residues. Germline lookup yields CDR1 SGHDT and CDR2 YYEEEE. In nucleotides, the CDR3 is TGTGCCAGCAGCTTCGAGACAGGGGGCATAGGTAATTCACCCCTCCACTTT. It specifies CASSFETGGIGNSPLHF.

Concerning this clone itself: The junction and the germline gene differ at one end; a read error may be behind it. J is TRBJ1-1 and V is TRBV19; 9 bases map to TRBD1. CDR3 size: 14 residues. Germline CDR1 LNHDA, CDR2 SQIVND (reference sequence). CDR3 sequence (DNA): TGTGCCAGTAGTATAGCGGGACAGGGAACTGAGGCTTTCTTT. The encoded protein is CASSIAGQGTEAFF. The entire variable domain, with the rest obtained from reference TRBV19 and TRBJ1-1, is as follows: DGGITQSPKYLFRKEGQNVTLSCEQNLNHDAMYWYRQDPGQGLRLIYYSQIVNDFQKGDIAEGYSVSREKKESFPLTVTSAQKNPTAFYLCASSIAGQGTEAFFGQGTRLTVV.

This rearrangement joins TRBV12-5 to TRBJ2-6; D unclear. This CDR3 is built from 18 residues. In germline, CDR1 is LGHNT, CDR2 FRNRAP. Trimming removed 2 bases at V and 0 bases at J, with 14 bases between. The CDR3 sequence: CASGLQQVLSSGANVLTF. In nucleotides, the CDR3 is TGTGCTAGTGGTTTGCAGCAGGTTCTCAGCTCTGGGGCCAACGTCCTGACTTTC.

CDR3 DNA sequence: TGCGCCAGCAGTCATAACAGGGGGCGAACAGATACGCAGTATTTT. Translating it yields CASSHNRGRTDTQYF. The V gene is TRBV23-1, the J gene TRBJ2-3, with TRBD1 matching 9 bases. TRBV23-1 has ORF status, its function being uncertain. The CDR3 has 15 amino acids. The V and J ends lost 3 bases and 3 bases, in that order; junction bases with no gene match: 4.

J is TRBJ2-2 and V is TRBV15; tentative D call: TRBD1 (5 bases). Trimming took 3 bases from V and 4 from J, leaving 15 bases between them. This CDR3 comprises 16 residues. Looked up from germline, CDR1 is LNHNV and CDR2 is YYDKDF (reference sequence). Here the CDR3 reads CATSSTDTRVTGELFF. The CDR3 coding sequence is TGTGCCACCAGCAGTACGGACACCCGCGTCACCGGGGAGCTGTTTTTT.

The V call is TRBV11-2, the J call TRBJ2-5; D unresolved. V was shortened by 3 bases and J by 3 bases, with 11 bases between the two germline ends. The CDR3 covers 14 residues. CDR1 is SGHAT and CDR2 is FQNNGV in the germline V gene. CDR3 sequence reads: CASSFGSSKETQYF. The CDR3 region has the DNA TGTGCCAGCAGCTTCGGTAGCTCCAAAGAGACCCAGTACTTC.

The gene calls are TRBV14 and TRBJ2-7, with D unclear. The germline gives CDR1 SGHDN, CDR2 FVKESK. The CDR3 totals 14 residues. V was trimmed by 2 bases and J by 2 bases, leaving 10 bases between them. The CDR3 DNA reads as TGTGCCAGCAGCCAATCGCTAGGAGCCTACGAGCAGTACTTC. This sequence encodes CASSQSLGAYEQYF.

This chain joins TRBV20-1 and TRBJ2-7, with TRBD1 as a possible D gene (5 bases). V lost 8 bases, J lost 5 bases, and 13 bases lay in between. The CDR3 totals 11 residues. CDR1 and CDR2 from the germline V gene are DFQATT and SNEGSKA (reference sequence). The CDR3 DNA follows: TGCAGTCCCCGGCAGGGCCACGAGCAGTACTTC. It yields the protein CSPRQGHEQYF.

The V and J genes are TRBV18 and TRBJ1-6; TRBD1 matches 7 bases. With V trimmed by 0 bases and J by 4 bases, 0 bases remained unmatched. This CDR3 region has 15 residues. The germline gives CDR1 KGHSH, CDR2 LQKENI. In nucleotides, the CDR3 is TGTGCCAGCTCACCACCGACAGGGTATAATTCACCCCTCCACTTT. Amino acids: CASSPPTGYNSPLHF.

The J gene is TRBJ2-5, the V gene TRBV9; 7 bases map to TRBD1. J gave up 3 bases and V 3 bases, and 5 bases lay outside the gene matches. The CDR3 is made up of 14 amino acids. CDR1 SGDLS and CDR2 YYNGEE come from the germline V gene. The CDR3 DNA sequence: TGTGCCAGCAGCGCCCCAGGGGGTGAAGAGACCCAGTACTTC. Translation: CASSAPGGEETQYF.

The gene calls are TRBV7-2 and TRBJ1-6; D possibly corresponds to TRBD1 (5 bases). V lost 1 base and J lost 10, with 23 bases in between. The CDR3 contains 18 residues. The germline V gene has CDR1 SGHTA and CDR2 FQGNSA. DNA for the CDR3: TGTGCCAGCAGCTTAGAGGTTCTAGGTAGGGGCGCTAGGTCACCCCTCCACTTT. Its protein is CASSLEVLGRGARSPLHF.

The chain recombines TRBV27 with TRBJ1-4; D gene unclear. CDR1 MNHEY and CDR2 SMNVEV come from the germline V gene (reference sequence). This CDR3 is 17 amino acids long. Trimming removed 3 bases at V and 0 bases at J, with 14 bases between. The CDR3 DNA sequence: TGTGCCAGCAGTTTCGGCGGAGGCCCTGCAACTAATGAAAAACTGTTTTTT. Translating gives CASSFGGGPATNEKLFF.

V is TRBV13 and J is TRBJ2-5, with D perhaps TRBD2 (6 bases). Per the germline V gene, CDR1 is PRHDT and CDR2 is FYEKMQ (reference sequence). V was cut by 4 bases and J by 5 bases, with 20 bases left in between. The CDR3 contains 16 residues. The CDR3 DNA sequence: TGTGCCAGCAGCTCAAGGACTACAAGGCTGTTGGAGACCCAGTACTTC. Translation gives CASSSRTTRLLETQYF.

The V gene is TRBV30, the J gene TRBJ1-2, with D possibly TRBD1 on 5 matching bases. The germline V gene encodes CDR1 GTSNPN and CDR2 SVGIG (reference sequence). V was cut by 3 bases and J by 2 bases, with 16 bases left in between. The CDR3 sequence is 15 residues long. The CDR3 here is CAWRGRGSFNYGYTF. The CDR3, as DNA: TGTGCCTGGAGAGGAAGGGGATCCTTCAACTATGGCTACACCTTC.

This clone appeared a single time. CDR3 in DNA: TGTGCCATCAGTGAGACAGGCCCTCAAGAGACCCAGTACTTC. This sequence encodes CAISETGPQETQYF. The rearrangement uses TRBV10-3 and TRBJ2-5; TRBD1 might be the D (5 bases). Trimming stripped 2 bases from V and 2 bases from J, with 9 bases between. The CDR3 has 14 amino acids. Germline loops: CDR1 ENHRY, CDR2 SYGVKD.

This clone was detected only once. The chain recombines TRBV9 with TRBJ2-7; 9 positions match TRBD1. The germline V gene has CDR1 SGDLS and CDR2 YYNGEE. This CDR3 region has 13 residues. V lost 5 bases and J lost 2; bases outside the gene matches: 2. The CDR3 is CASSRQGAYEQYF. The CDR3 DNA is TGTGCCAGCAGTAGACAGGGGGCCTACGAGCAGTACTTC.

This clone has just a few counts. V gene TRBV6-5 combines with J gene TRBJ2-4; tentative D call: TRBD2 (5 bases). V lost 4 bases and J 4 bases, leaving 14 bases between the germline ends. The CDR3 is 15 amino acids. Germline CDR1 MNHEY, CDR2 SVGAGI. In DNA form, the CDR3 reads TGTGCCAGCAGTTCGGACTCCATGAAGAAAAACATTCAGTACTTC. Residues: CASSSDSMKKNIQYF.

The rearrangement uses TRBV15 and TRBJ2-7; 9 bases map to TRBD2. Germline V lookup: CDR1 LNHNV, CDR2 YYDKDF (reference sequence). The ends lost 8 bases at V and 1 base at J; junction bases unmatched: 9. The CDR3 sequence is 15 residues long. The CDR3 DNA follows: TGTGCCACCGGGGAAGCGGGGGGAGCTTCCTACGAGCAGTACTTC. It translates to CATGEAGGASYEQYF.

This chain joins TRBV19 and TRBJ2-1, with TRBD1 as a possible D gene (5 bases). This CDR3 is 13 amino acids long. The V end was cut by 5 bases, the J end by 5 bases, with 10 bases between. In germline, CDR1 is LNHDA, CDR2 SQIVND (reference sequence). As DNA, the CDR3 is TGTGCCAGTAGTCCAGAGACAGACAATGAGCAGTTCTTC. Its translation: CASSPETDNEQFF.

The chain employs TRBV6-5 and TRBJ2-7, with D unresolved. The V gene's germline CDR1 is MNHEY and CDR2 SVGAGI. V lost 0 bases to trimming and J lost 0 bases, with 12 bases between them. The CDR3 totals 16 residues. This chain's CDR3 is CASSYSAVPSSYEQYF. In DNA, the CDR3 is TGTGCCAGCAGTTACTCGGCGGTCCCGAGCTCCTACGAGCAGTACTTC.

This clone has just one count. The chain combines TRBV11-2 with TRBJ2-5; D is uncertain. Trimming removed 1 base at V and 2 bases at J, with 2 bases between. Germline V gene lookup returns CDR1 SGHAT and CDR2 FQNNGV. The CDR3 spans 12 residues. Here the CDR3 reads CASSLVQETQYF. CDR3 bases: TGTGCCAGCAGCTTAGTACAAGAGACCCAGTACTTC.

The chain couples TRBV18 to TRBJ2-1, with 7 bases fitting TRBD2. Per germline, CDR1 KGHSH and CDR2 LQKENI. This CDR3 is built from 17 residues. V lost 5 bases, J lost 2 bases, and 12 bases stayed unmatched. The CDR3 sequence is CASSLGSGRATYNEQFF. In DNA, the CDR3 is TGTGCCAGCTCATTAGGAAGTGGGAGGGCCACCTACAATGAGCAGTTCTTC.

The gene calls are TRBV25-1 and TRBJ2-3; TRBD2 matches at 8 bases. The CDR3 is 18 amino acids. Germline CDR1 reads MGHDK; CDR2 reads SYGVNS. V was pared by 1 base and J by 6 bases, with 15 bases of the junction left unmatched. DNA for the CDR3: TGTGCCAGCAGTGAATTCTCGGATTCCGGGACTAGTGGGGATACGCAGTATTTT. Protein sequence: CASSEFSDSGTSGDTQYF.

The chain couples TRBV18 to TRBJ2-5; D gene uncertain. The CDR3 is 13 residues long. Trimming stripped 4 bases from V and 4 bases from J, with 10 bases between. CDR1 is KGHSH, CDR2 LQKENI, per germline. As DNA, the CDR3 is TGTGCCAGCTCACTTGGCTCTCGAGAGACCCAGTACTTC. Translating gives CASSLGSRETQYF.

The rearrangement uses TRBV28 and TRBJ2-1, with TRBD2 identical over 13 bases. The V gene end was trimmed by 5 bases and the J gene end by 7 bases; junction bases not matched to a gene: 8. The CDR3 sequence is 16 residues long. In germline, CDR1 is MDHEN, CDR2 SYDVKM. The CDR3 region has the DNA TGTGCCAGCAGTACACTAGCGGGAGGGCCGGGGAATGAGCAGTTCTTC. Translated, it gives CASSTLAGGPGNEQFF. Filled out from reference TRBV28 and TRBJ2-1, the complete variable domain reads DVKVTQSSRYLVKRTGEKVFLECVQDMDHENMFWYRQDPGLGLRLIYFSYDVKMKEKGDIPEGYSVSREKKERFSLILESASTNQTSMYLCASSTLAGGPGNEQFFGPGTRLTVL.

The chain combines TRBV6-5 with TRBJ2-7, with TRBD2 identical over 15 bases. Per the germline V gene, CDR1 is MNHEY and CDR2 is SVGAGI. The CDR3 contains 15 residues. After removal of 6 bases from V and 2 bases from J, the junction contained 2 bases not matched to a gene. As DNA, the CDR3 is TGTGCCAGCAGACGGACTAGCGGGGGGGCCTACGAGCAGTACTTC. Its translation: CASRRTSGGAYEQYF.

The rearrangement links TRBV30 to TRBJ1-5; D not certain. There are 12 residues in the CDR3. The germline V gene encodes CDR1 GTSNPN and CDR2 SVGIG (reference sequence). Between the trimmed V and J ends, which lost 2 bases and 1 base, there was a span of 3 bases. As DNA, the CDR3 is TGTGCCTGGAGTATAAGCAATCAGCCCCAGCATTTT. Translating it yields CAWSISNQPQHF.

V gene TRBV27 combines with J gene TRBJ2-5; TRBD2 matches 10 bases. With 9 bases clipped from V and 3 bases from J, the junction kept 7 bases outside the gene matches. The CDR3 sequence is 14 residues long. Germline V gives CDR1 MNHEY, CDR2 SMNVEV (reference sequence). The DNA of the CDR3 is TGTGCCAGTAGGCTAGCGGGAGTCAAAGAGACCCAGTACTTC. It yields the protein CASRLAGVKETQYF.